Following are 26 T cell receptor beta chains from one sample sequenced in a study of identical twins (dated by TCRdb to about 2016). The protocol used for the library was 5' RACE. The sequencing machine was an Illumina HiSeq 2000. TCRdb trimmed the raw reads at Q25, called clones with MiXCR and kept productive beta chains. Under each unique CDR3 protein, matching rows form one entry showing the most common genes and DNA. This sample is represented by hundreds of thousands of distinct CDR3 sequences; less than 25% of them were singletons. The ten largest clones capture roughly 3% of the sample. These data were also reused for a study on T cells expressing NK-cell markers.

The sequenced material came from CD4+ T cells sorted from blood. The receptor source for this set is a woman younger than 35 in good health.

This clonotype was detected a few times. This CDR3 reads CATGPLPQEGATDTQYF. The CDR3 nucleotides are TGCGCCACCGGACCCCTCCCCCAGGAGGGGGCGACAGATACGCAGTATTTT. This sequence joins TRBV10-1 and TRBJ2-3; D is perhaps TRBD1 (7 bases). Germline V gene lookup returns CDR1 WNHNN and CDR2 SYGVQD (reference sequence). V was shortened by 10 bases and J by 3 bases, with 26 bases between the two germline ends. There are 17 residues in the CDR3.

This clonotype was detected a few times. The chain combines TRBV2 with TRBJ2-5; D remains unclear. V dropped 4 bases and J dropped 5 bases, with 8 bases sitting between them. The CDR3 length is 12 residues. Germline CDR1 SNHLY, CDR2 FYNNEI. CDR3 sequence reads: CASSAYLETQYF. For the CDR3, the DNA is TGTGCCAGCAGTGCCTACCTGGAGACCCAGTACTTC.

This clonotype showed up just a few times. J is TRBJ2-1 and V is TRBV2; 9 nucleotides agree with TRBD1. The CDR3 contains 13 residues. Germline V gene lookup returns CDR1 SNHLY and CDR2 FYNNEI. J gave up 7 bases and V 6 bases, and 4 bases lay outside the gene matches. The CDR3 reads CASRQGAGNEQFF. The CDR3 DNA sequence: TGTGCCAGCAGACAGGGGGCGGGTAATGAGCAGTTCTTC.

The chain couples TRBV20-1 to TRBJ1-2; the D gene is possibly TRBD1 (5 bases). Germline V gene lookup returns CDR1 DFQATT and CDR2 SNEGSKA (reference sequence). CDR3 length equals 15 residues. V shed 5 bases and J shed 5 bases, with 21 bases lying between them. The DNA for the CDR3 is TGCAGTGCTTCCCCACCGGGACTCGCGTTTTATGGCTACACCTTC. It codes for CSASPPGLAFYGYTF.

In its sample, this clonotype was seen a few times. The gene calls are TRBV20-1 and TRBJ2-1, with 8 nucleotides matching TRBD2. The CDR3 runs 15 residues. Germline loops: CDR1 DFQATT, CDR2 SNEGSKA (reference sequence). J lost 10 bases, V lost 0 bases, and 11 bases had no gene match. The CDR3 sequence: CSARDPFGSGVEQFF. The CDR3 region has the DNA TGCAGTGCTAGAGACCCCTTTGGTAGCGGGGTAGAGCAGTTCTTC.

This clonotype was seen only a few times. The V and J genes are TRBV20-1 and TRBJ2-7, with TRBD1 as a possible D gene (6 bases). V lost 3 bases, J lost 9 bases, and 18 bases lay in between. The CDR3 is 13 residues long. Germline loops: CDR1 DFQATT, CDR2 SNEGSKA (reference sequence). The CDR3: CSASDYRVLAQYF. CDR3 DNA: TGCAGTGCTAGTGATTACAGGGTCTTGGCGCAGTACTTC.

This clonotype was detected a few times. This sequence joins TRBV5-6 and TRBJ2-7; TRBD1 aligns across 7 bases. CDR3 length equals 12 residues. The germline CDR1 and CDR2 sequences are SGHDT and YYEEEE. V shed 4 bases and J 5 bases; nucleotides not matched to a gene: 3. CDR3 coding DNA: TGTGCCAGCAGCGACAGGGTCAACGAGCAGTACTTC. Translated: CASSDRVNEQYF. The entire variable domain, with the rest obtained from reference TRBV5-6 and TRBJ2-7, is as follows: DAGVTQSPTHLIKTRGQQVTLRCSPKSGHDTVSWYQQALGQGPQFIFQYYEEEERQRGNFPDRFSGHQFPNYSSELNVNALLLGDSALYLCASSDRVNEQYFGPGTRLTVT.

There are a few counts of this clonotype. At one end, the junction sequence differs from germline, possibly due to a read error. The chain combines TRBV13 with TRBJ2-2; TRBD1 agrees at 7 bases. Per the germline V gene, CDR1 is PRHDT and CDR2 is FYEKMQ (reference sequence). The CDR3 totals 15 residues. The chain's CDR3 is CASSLGTVISGELFF. The CDR3, as DNA: TGTGCCAGCAGCCTAGGGACAGTGATTTCCGGGGAGCTGTTTTTT.

As to this clonotype: An end of the junction does not agree with germline; a read error may underlie this. The chain employs TRBV20-1 and TRBJ1-6, with 7 bases aligning to TRBD1. From germline, CDR1 is DFQATT and CDR2 SNEGSKA (reference sequence). This CDR3 contains 15 residues. The CDR3 region is CSARRTGAYNSPLHF. The CDR3 region has the DNA TGCAGTGCTAGGAGGACAGGAGCCTATAATTCACCCCTCCACTTC.

This chain uses TRBV4-3 with TRBJ2-3; 13 bases are shared with TRBD2. Looked up from germline, CDR1 is LGHNA and CDR2 is YSLEER. With 4 bases clipped from V and 7 bases from J, the junction kept 8 bases outside the gene matches. The CDR3 has 16 amino acids. CDR3 DNA: TGCGCCAGCAGCCCTACTAGCGGGAGGGCCTCGTATACGCAGTATTTT. Translated: CASSPTSGRASYTQYF.

The rearrangement links TRBV7-2 to TRBJ1-1; no reliable D call. Germline CDR1 and CDR2: SGHTA and FQGNSA. The ends were cut back, 3 bases at V and 4 bases at J, with 12 bases in the middle. The CDR3 covers 14 residues. CDR3 sequence: CASSFVGWSTEAFF. Here the CDR3 DNA reads TGTGCCAGCAGCTTCGTCGGCTGGAGCACTGAAGCTTTCTTT.

This rearrangement joins TRBV18 to TRBJ2-2, with 12 bases aligning to TRBD2. The junction had 4 bases not matched to a gene; V was cut back by 6 bases and J by 5 bases. Germline loops: CDR1 KGHSH, CDR2 LQKENI. The CDR3 is made up of 15 amino acids. The CDR3 nucleotides read TGTGCCAGCTCTTCGGGGACTAGCGGGACCGGGGAGCTGTTTTTT. It encodes CASSSGTSGTGELFF.

The chain's CDR3 is CATKQGTGSYEQYF. DNA for the CDR3: TGTGCCACCAAACAGGGGACAGGGAGCTACGAGCAGTACTTC. This chain uses TRBV6-1 with TRBJ2-7; TRBD1 aligns across 9 bases. The J segment lost 3 bases and the V segment lost 10 bases, leaving 10 bases of the junction unmatched. Germline V gene sequence: CDR1 MNHNS, CDR2 SASEGT. The CDR3 totals 14 residues.

Only a few counts were recorded for this clonotype. The chain couples TRBV10-2 to TRBJ1-5; the D gene is possibly TRBD1 (5 bases). The CDR3 contains 14 residues. Germline V gene lookup returns CDR1 WSHSY and CDR2 SAAADI. Deletions cut 9 bases from V and 2 bases from J, with 14 bases between. As DNA, the CDR3 is TGCGCCAGTAGCAGGGCCTACGGCAATCAGCCCCAGCATTTT. This sequence encodes CASSRAYGNQPQHF.

The gene calls are TRBV29-1 and TRBJ1-1; 7 positions match TRBD1. CDR3 size: 13 residues. Germline V gene lookup returns CDR1 SQVTM and CDR2 ANQGSEA. J lost 4 bases, V lost 0 bases, and 2 bases had no gene match. The CDR3 DNA sequence: TGCAGCGTTGAAGAGACAGGGTTCACTGAAGCTTTCTTT. This encodes CSVEETGFTEAFF.

This chain connects TRBV20-1 to TRBJ1-2, with TRBD1 matching over 10 bases. V lost 5 bases and J lost 3; bases outside the gene matches: 6. Germline CDR1 reads DFQATT; CDR2 reads SNEGSKA (reference sequence). CDR3 length: 14 residues. In nucleotides, the CDR3 is TGCAGTGCTGGCAGGGGGACAGGGGACTATGGCTACACCTTC. Amino acids: CSAGRGTGDYGYTF.

This clonotype was seen only a few times. The rearrangement joins TRBV6-1 to TRBJ2-1; weak D call: TRBD2 (6 bases). The CDR3 runs to 14 residues. V lost 6 bases and J lost 8, with 17 bases in between. Germline-derived CDR1 and CDR2 are MNHNS and SASEGT. In nucleotides, the CDR3 is TGTGCCAGCAGCGGCGGGGTCCGGTCTCATGAGCAGTTCTTC. Protein sequence: CASSGGVRSHEQFF.

The chain links TRBV15 to TRBJ2-1, with D uncertain. V lost 0 bases and J lost 9, with 9 bases in between. The germline V gene encodes CDR1 LNHNV and CDR2 YYDKDF (reference sequence). The CDR3 runs to 13 residues. The CDR3 loop is CATSREWWGEQFF. CDR3 bases: TGTGCCACCAGCAGAGAATGGTGGGGTGAGCAGTTCTTC.

This chain links TRBV12-3 or TRBV12-4 with TRBJ2-2; 11 nucleotides match TRBD1. The CDR3 contains 14 residues. Trimming took 7 bases from V and 6 from J; bases not matched to a gene: 4. The CDR3 DNA is TGTGCCAGCAAGGACAGGGGGCTGTCCGGGGAGCTGTTTTTT. This codes for CASKDRGLSGELFF.

This clonotype was recorded many times. The chain employs TRBV20-1 and TRBJ1-6, with 10 positions matching TRBD1. The V gene's germline CDR1 is DFQATT and CDR2 SNEGSKA (reference sequence). CDR3 length equals 18 residues. With 7 bases clipped from V and 0 bases from J, the junction kept 12 bases outside the gene matches. The CDR3 spells CSVTGGQGPSSYNSPLHF. The CDR3 nucleotides are TGCAGTGTTACCGGGGGACAGGGGCCGAGCTCCTATAATTCACCCCTCCACTTT.

This clonotype has only a few counts. This sequence joins TRBV20-1 and TRBJ2-7; D tentatively reads TRBD1 or TRBD2 (6 bases each). The CDR3 is made up of 16 amino acids. The germline V gene encodes CDR1 DFQATT and CDR2 SNEGSKA (reference sequence). Trimming cost V 0 bases and J 0 bases, with 15 bases left between them. The CDR3 sequence is CSARDPTGASSYEQYF. The CDR3 DNA follows: TGCAGTGCTAGAGATCCCACGGGGGCCAGCTCCTACGAGCAGTACTTC.

This chain joins TRBV5-1 and TRBJ2-1; perhaps TRBD1 as D (5 bases). Trimming removed 0 bases at V and 8 bases at J, with 12 bases between. Germline loops: CDR1 SGHRS, CDR2 YFSETQ. The CDR3 is 14 residues long. This chain's CDR3 is CASSLVQGSHEQFF. The CDR3 region has the DNA TGCGCCAGCAGCTTGGTCCAGGGTTCTCATGAGCAGTTCTTC.

The chain joins TRBV9 to TRBJ2-5; D is perhaps TRBD2 (7 bases). The V end lost 0 bases, the J end lost 0 bases, and 21 bases lay between the germline ends. CDR1 is SGDLS, CDR2 YYNGEE, per germline. The CDR3 has 19 amino acids. Here the CDR3 DNA reads TGTGCCAGCAGCGTAGCCCCCCTAAGGGGGGGTAGTGACCAAGAGACCCAGTACTTC. Amino acid sequence: CASSVAPLRGGSDQETQYF.

This clonotype came up a few times. The J gene is TRBJ2-5, the V gene TRBV7-2; a possible D gene is TRBD2 (6 bases). Germline-derived CDR1 and CDR2 are SGHTA and FQGNSA. V lost 7 bases and J lost 4, with 13 bases in between. There are 13 residues in the CDR3. The CDR3 reads CASTNPGLETQYF. CDR3 sequence (DNA): TGTGCCAGCACCAATCCGGGACTAGAGACCCAGTACTTC.

The chain combines TRBV20-1 with TRBJ1-2; D is perhaps TRBD1 (5 bases). V was cut by 5 bases and J by 6 bases, with 10 bases left in between. The germline CDR1 and CDR2 sequences are DFQATT and SNEGSKA (reference sequence). The CDR3 loop spans 11 amino acids. The CDR3 is CSAGAEDGYTF. As DNA, the CDR3 is TGCAGTGCTGGGGCAGAAGATGGCTACACCTTC.

The V call is TRBV20-1, the J call TRBJ1-4; D not resolved. Germline V gene data show CDR1 as DFQATT and CDR2 as SNEGSKA (reference sequence). The CDR3 is 13 amino acids. Between the trimmed V and J ends, which lost 6 bases and 0 bases, there was a span of 8 bases. The DNA of the CDR3 is TGCAGTGCGTACTCCCCAACTAATGAAAAACTGTTTTTT. Protein: CSAYSPTNEKLFF.